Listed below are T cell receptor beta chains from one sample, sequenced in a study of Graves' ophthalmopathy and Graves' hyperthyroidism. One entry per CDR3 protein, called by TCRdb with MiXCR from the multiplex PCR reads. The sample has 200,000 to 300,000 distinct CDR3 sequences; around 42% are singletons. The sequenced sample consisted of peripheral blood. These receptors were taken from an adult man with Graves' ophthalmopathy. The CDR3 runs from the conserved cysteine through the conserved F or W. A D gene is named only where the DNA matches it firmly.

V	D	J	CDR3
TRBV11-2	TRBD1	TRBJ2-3	CASSSRTGTGSSTDTQYF
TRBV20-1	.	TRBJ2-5	CSASPTRRDHQETQYF
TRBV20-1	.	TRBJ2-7	CSARDSLGTEPHEQYF
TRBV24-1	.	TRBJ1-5	CATSDFGVQPQHF
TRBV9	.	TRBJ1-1	CASSLWGNTEAFF
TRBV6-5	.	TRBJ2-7	CASSYRGAGWVAEQYF
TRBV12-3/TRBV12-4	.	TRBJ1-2	CASSSQGDGYTF
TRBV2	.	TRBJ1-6	CASSATGNNSPLHF
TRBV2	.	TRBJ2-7	CASSPTPFYEQYF
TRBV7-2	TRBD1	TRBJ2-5	CASSKDRAQETQYF
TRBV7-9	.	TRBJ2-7	CASSQGDRVSYEQYF
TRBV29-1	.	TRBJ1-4	CSVSPGPMNEKLFF
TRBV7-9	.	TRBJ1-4	CASSFLVVATVNEKLFF
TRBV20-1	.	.	CSASGDNEQFF
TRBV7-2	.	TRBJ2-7	CASSSRTDYEQYF
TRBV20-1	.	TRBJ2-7	CSAGHGIGEQYF
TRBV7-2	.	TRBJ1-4	CASSLGAGLANEKLFF
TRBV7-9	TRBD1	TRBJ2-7	CASSLDRTGFYEQYF
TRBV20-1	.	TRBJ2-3	CSAPELASTDTQYF
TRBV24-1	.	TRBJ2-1	CATSPEFYNEQFF
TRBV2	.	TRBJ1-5	CASSKGLNQPQHF
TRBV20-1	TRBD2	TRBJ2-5	CSARGLAGGHQETQYF
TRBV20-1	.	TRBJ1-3	CSAKAPYSGNTIYF
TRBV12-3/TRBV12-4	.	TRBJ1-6	CASSLFQIQRSPLHF
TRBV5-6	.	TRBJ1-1	CASRPGLTDTEAFF
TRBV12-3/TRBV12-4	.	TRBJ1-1	CASSRYGPGTTEAFF
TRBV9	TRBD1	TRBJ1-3	CASSVEGGGGGNTIYF
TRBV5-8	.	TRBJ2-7	CASSLAGEAYEQYF
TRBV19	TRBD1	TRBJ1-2	CASSPGQGLSYTF
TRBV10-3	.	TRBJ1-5	CASRHDNGNQPQHF
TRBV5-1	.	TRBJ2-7	CASSFEGTYEQYF
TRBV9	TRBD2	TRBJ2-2	CASRVGLAGTGELFF
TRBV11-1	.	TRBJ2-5	CASTRWGGETQYF
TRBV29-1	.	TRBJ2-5	CSVEFQEETQYF
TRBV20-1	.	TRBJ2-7	CSAAQLGIHEQYF
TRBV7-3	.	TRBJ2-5	CASSFLGETQYF
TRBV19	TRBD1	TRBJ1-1	CASTGTGYMNTEAFF
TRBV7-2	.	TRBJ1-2	CASSYSYRDGYTF
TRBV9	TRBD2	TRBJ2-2	CASTTQRGGVTGELFF
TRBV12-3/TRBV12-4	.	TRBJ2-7	CASSWHTSYEQYF
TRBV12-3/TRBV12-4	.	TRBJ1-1	CASSLVRNTEAFF
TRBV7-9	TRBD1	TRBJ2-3	CASREGTGTTDTQYF
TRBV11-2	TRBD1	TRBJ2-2	CAGSFGTVNTGELFF
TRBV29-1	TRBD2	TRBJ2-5	CSVADIAGGTDTQYF
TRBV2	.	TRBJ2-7	CASSGGRDYEQYF
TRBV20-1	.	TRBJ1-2	CSFRFSTDYTF
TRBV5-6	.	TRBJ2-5	CASSLAGQGIIETQYF
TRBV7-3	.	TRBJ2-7	CASSQEPGWDGEQYF
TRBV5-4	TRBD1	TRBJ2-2	CASSRTGDTGELFF
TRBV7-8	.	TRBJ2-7	CASSQDQLSQTYEQYF